Listed below are T cell receptor beta chains from one sample, sequenced in a study of cytomegalovirus exposure and HLA in healthy donors. Assay: immunoSEQ multiplex PCR; the TCRdb copy retains only in-frame clones and omits some. Of 150,000 to 200,000 clones in the sample, 96% were seen once. Sequencing was done on a sample of PBMCs. The source is a woman aged 18-29 years in good health and CMV-seronegative. Both conserved end residues are part of each CDR3. The D gene is left open where the match is weak.

d_call	v_call	j_call	cdr3_aa	cdr3_nt
-	TRBV6-5	TRBJ2-5	CASSPGKGVETQYF	TGTGCCAGCAGCCCCGGAAAGGGGGTTGAGACCCAGTACTTC
-	TRBV11-2	TRBJ2-3	CASSPDTGVSTDTQYF	TGTGCCAGCAGCCCCGATACGGGGGTGAGCACAGATACGCAGTATTTT
TRBD2	TRBV5-6	TRBJ2-5	CASSLGLTSGASETQYF	TGTGCCAGCAGCTTGGGGTTGACTAGCGGGGCCTCGGAGACCCAGTACTTC
TRBD1	TRBV11-2	TRBJ1-4	CASSSDRESANEKLFF	TGTGCCAGCAGCTCCGACAGGGAGTCGGCTAATGAAAAACTGTTTTTT
TRBD1	TRBV4-3	TRBJ1-2	CASSHLGDSPHTF	TGCGCCAGCAGCCACCTCGGGGACAGCCCCCACACCTTC
-	TRBV7-9	TRBJ1-4	CASSTTSPTNEKLFF	TGTGCCAGCAGCACGACATCCCCAACTAATGAAAAACTGTTTTTT
-	TRBV7-9	TRBJ2-7	CASSSRPKGKAYEQYF	TGTGCCAGCAGCTCACGGCCCAAGGGGAAGGCCTACGAGCAGTACTTC
-	TRBV2	TRBJ2-7	CASKGDAYEQYF	TGTGCCAGCAAGGGGGACGCCTACGAGCAGTACTTC
TRBD2	TRBV9	TRBJ2-7	CASSVGGGGYEQYF	TGTGCCAGCAGCGTAGGGGGGGGAGGCTACGAGCAGTACTTC
-	TRBV2	TRBJ2-7	CASSVPGTDYEQYF	TGTGCCAGCAGTGTTCCCGGGACTGACTACGAGCAGTACTTC